This T cell receptor beta chain was sequenced for a study of cytomegalovirus exposure and HLA in healthy donors. In germline, CDR1 is LGHNA, CDR2 YSLEER. V trimming: 1 base; J trimming: 5 bases; junction bases outside the gene matches: 7. The CDR3 is made up of 16 amino acids. Comments on this clone: Its antigen is as yet unknown.

Study-level findings and limits: Near-uniform donor sequencing depth was presumed by presence/absence analyses.

Both 60 Vbeta primers and 13 Jbeta primers went into the PCR. Data came from immunoSEQ multiplex PCR; TCRdb stores just in-frame clones and leaves some out. The sample has 250,000 to 300,000 clones, approximately 84% seen once. This sequence joins TRBV4-3 and TRBJ2-5; TRBD2 matches 10 bases. Sequencing was carried out using PBMCs. The sequence was collected from a woman aged 40 to 49 in good health and CMV-seropositive. The CDR3 spells CASSQGSGRATETQYF. The CDR3, as DNA: TGCGCCAGCAGCCAAGGGAGCGGGAGGGCCACGGAGACCCAGTACTTC.